The T cell receptor (beta chain) under discussion was sequenced for a study of T and B cells in COVID-19 patients. General study points: Patients with COVID-19 reportedly showed strongly skewed T cell receptor beta variable and joining gene usage. Active COVID-19 showed highly clonal TRB repertoires; recovery showed diversity and richness above healthy donors.

Each TRB amplification used about 250-550 ng of genomic DNA from blood. The V and J ends lost 0 bases and 0 bases respectively, with 18 bases between them. This CDR3 comprises 19 residues. Germline lookup yields CDR1 MNHEY and CDR2 SVGAGI. As regards this clonotype: Its specificity is not known.

Multiplex PCR with BIOMED2 TRB-A/B primer pools amplified TRB rearrangements. TCRdb itself ran the multiplex PCR reads through MiXCR, one entry per CDR3 protein. Among 20,000 to 25,000 distinct CDR3 sequences listed, less than 30% were seen once. Specimen: blood. The receptor was derived from a human donor who had recovered from COVID-19. The chain carries TRBV6-5 and TRBJ1-3; weak D call: TRBD1 (6 bases). This CDR3 reads CASSYSMAGGLSSGNTIYF. In DNA form, the CDR3 reads TGTGCCAGCAGTTACTCGATGGCGGGGGGCCTTAGCTCTGGAAACACCATATATTTT.